This T cell receptor (beta chain) was obtained from a study of blood T cell repertoires in COVID-19. As for the study in general: Italy, Spain and the United States were the sources of the convalescent and acute COVID-19 samples. Nucleic acid was either cDNA or gDNA, and it came from T cells, B-cell-depleted T cells, or PBMCs.

In the source study's methods: The authors estimated nucleated cell counts from reference gene primer amplification. Measured with immunoSEQ multiplex PCR; TCRdb has only the in-frame clones, and not every one. The V and J calls and the clone size are those of that table, but D and trimming were determined from the DNA. The sample shows approximately 200,000 clones, around 83% of them seen only once. Per germline, CDR1 SGHRS and CDR2 YFSETQ. This CDR3 comprises 15 residues. The V end lost 0 bases, the J end lost 1 base, and 9 bases lay between the germline ends. V is TRBV5-1 and J is TRBJ2-3, with D maybe TRBD1 (6 bases). This receptor was obtained from a woman aged 25 to 39 with active or convalescent COVID-19. Sequences were obtained from peripheral blood. CDR3 protein: CASSLAAGGTDTQYF. The CDR3, as DNA: TGCGCCAGCAGCTTGGCGGCAGGGGGCACAGATACGCAGTATTTT.